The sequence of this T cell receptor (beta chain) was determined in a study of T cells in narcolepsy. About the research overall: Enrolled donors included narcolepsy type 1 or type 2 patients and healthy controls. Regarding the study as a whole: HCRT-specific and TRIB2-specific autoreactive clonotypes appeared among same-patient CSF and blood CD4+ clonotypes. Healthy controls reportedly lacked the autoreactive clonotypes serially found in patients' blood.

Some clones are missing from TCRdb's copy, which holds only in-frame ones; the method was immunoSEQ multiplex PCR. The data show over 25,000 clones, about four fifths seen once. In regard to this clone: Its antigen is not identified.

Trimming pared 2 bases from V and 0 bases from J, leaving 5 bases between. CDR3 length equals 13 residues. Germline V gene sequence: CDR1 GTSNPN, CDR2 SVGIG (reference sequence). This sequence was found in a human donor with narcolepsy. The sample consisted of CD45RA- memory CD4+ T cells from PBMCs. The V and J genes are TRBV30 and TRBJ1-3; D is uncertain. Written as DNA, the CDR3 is TGTGCCTGGAGTATGGGCTCTGGAAACACCATATATTTT. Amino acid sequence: CAWSMGSGNTIYF.